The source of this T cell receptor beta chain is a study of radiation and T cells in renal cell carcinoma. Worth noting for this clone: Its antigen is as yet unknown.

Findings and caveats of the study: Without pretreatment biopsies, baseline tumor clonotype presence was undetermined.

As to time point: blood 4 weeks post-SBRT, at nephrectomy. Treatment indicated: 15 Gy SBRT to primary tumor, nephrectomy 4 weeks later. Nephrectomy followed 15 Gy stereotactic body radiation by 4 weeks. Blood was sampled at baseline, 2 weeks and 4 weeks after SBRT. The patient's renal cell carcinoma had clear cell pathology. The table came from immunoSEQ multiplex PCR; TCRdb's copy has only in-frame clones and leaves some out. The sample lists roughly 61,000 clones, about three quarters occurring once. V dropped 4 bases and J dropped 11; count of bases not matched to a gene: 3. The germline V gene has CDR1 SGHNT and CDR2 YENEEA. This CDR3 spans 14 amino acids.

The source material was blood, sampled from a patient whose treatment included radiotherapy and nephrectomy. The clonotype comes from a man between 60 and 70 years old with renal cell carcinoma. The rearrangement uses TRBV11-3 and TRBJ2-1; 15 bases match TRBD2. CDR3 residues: CASSSGLAGGQQFF. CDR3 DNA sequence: TGTGCCAGCAGCTCGGGACTAGCGGGAGGCCAGCAGTTCTTC.